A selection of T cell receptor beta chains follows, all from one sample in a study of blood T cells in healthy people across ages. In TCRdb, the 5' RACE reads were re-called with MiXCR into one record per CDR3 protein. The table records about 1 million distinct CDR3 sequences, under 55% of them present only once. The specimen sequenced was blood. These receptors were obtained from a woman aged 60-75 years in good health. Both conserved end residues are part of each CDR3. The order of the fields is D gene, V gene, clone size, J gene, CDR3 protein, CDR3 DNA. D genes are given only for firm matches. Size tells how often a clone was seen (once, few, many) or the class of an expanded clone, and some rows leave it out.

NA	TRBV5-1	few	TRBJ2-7	CASSLEGSPYEQYF	TGCGCCAGCAGCTTGGAAGGGTCTCCCTACGAGCAGTACTTC
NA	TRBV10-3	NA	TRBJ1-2	CASVRGCTF	TGTGCCAGCGTGCGTGGCTGCACCTTC
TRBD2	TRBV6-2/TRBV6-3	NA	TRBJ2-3	CASSYPSGGLPDTQYF	TGTGCCAGCAGTTACCCTAGCGGGGGACTTCCAGATACGCAGTATTTT
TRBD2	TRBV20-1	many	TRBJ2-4	CSAGAGTSGRAPKNIQYF	TGCAGTGCTGGCGCCGGGACTAGCGGGAGGGCTCCCAAAAACATTCAGTACTTC
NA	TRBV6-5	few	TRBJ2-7	CASSTRTYEQYF	TGTGCCAGCAGCACAAGGACCTACGAGCAGTACTTC
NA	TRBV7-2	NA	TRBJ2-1	CASSLGIPYNEQFF	TGTGCCAGCAGCTTAGGCATCCCCTACAATGAGCAGTTCTTC
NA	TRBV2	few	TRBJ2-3	CASRSEAGTDTQYF	TGTGCCAGCAGATCGGAGGCGGGGACAGATACGCAGTATTTT
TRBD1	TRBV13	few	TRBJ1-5	CASSLGQGVGTNQPQHF	TGTGCCAGCAGCTTAGGCCAGGGGGTGGGCACAAATCAGCCCCAGCATTTT
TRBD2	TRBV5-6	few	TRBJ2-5	CASSPTTSGTQETQYF	TGTGCCAGCAGCCCAACGACTAGCGGGACTCAAGAGACCCAGTACTTC
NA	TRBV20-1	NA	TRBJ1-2	CGARVPQGKYGYTF	TGCGGCGCTAGAGTTCCTCAGGGAAAGTATGGCTACACCTTC
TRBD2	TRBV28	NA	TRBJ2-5	CASGTSGRPNEQYF	TGTGCCAGCGGCACTAGCGGGAGGCCGAATGAGCAGTACTTC
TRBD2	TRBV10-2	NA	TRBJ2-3	CASRLAERSTQYF	TGCGCCAGCAGACTAGCGGAACGGAGTACGCAGTATTTT
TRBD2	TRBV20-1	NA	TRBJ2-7	CSTRGVRPTYEQYF	TGCAGTACACGGGGGGTACGACCCACCTACGAGCAGTACTTC
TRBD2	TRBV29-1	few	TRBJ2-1	CSVEDSGSGSLSYNEQFF	TGCAGCGTTGAAGATAGCGGGAGCGGGAGCCTCTCCTACAATGAGCAGTTCTTC
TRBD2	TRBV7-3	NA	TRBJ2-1	CASSLLAGDYYNEQFF	TGTGCCAGCAGCTTACTAGCGGGAGATTACTACAATGAGCAGTTCTTC
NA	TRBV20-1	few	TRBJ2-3	CSAIQVPAQYF	TGCAGTGCTATACAGGTTCCCGCCCAGTATTTT
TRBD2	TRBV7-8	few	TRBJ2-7	CASSLGLAPSSYEQYF	TGTGCCAGCAGCTTGGGACTAGCGCCCAGCTCCTACGAGCAGTACTTC
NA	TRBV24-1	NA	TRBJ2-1	CATGDSGGARSGHEQFF	TGTGCCACCGGGGATTCGGGGGGCGCGAGGTCCGGGCATGAGCAGTTCTTC
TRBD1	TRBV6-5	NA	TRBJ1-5	CASSASGGANQPQHF	TGTGCCAGCAGTGCCTCAGGGGGTGCCAATCAGCCCCAGCATTTT
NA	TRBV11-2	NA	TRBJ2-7	CASSSLGSFYEQYF	TGTGCCAGCAGCTCCCTGGGAAGTTTCTACGAGCAGTACTTC
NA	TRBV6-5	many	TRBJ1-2	CASSYDRTYYGYTF	TGTGCCAGCAGTTACGACAGGACGTACTATGGCTACACCTTC
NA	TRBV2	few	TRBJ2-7	CASHSGTGSYEQYF	TGTGCCAGCCATTCCGGAACCGGCTCCTACGAGCAGTACTTC
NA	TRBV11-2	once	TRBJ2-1	CASSSRGGGPPSGGEQFF	TGTGCCAGCAGCTCAAGGGGGGGAGGACCCCCGTCGGGAGGTGAGCAGTTCTTC
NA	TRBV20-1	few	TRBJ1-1	CSARRPGPTNTEAFF	TGCAGTGCTAGACGTCCAGGTCCCACGAACACTGAAGCTTTCTTT
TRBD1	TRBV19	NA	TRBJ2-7	CASSIGPQGAIYEQYF	TGTGCCAGTAGTATAGGCCCCCAGGGGGCGATTTACGAGCAGTACTTC
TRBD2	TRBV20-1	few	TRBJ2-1	CSARGLAGGSEQFF	TGCAGTGCTAGAGGGCTAGCGGGAGGGTCTGAGCAGTTCTTC
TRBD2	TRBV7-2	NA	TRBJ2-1	CASSKGSGGPLEQFF	TGTGCCAGCAGCAAAGGGTCGGGAGGTCCTCTGGAGCAGTTCTTC
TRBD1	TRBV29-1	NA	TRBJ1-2	CSVTANRGLDGYTF	TGCAGCGTGACAGCAAACAGGGGGCTCGATGGCTACACCTTC
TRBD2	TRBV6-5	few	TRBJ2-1	CASSYTSGRTTNEQFF	TGTGCCAGCAGTTATACCAGCGGGAGGACCACCAATGAGCAGTTCTTC
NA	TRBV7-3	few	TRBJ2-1	CASSLLTYGEQFF	TGTGCCAGCAGCTTACTGACTTACGGTGAGCAGTTCTTC
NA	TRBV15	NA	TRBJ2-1	CATSRVGTGAFF	NA
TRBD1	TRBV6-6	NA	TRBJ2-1	CASSRAGGADNEQFF	TGTGCCAGCAGTAGGGCAGGGGGAGCCGACAATGAGCAGTTCTTC
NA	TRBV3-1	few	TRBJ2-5	CASSRWDRWETQYF	TGTGCCAGCAGCCGGTGGGACCGATGGGAGACCCAGTACTTC
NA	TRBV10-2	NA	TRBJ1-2	CASSPTLVSYGYTF	TGCGCCAGCAGCCCGACCCTAGTCTCTTATGGCTACACCTTC
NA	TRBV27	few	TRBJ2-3	CASSLISDTDTQYF	TGTGCCAGCAGTTTAATCTCGGACACAGATACGCAGTATTTT
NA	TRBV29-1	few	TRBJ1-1	CSVEDLGMKAFF	TGCAGCGTTGAAGATCTGGGGATGAAAGCTTTCTTT
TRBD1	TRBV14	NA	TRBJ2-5	CASSQDIATGKTQYF	TGTGCCAGCAGCCAAGATATCGCGACAGGGAAGACCCAGTACTTC
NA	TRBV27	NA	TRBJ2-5	CATNRETQYF	TGTGCCACTAATCGGGAGACCCAGTACTTC
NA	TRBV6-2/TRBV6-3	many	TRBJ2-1	CASSQNNEQFF	TGTGCCAGCAGTCAAAACAATGAGCAGTTCTTC
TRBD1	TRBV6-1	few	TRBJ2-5	CASSATRGRGQETQYF	TGTGCCAGCAGTGCCACCAGGGGGCGAGGACAAGAGACCCAGTACTTC
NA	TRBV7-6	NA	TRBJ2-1	CASSPRDRGLETSGRSGNEQFF	TGTGCCAGCAGCCCCCGGGACAGGGGGCTTGAGACTAGCGGGAGAAGTGGGAATGAGCAGTTCTTC
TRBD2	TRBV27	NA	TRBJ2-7	CANEISRGGSGYHSYEQYF	TGTGCCAACGAAATCTCACGAGGCGGGAGCGGGTATCACTCCTACGAGCAGTACTTC
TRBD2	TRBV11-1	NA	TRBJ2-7	CASSLGSTSDYEQYF	TGTGCCAGCAGCTTAGGCTCGACTAGCGACTACGAGCAGTACTTC